This T cell receptor beta chain came from a study of T-cell reconstitution after alpha-beta-depleted transplantation in children. The CDR3 is made up of 17 amino acids. Germline CDR1 and CDR2: MNHEY and SVGAGI. Comments on this clonotype: As yet, its antigen is unknown. Possible read error: a much larger clone is one base away.

The study, taken as a whole, reports: Some patients showed high day-60 TCRbeta diversity, which derived from surviving recipient T cells and thymic progenitors. In patients about two months after transplant, alpha-beta T cells reportedly arose from several hundred expanded graft clones. By one year post-transplant, T-cell counts and diversity largely arose from T cells that were newly produced.

This sample's TCRbeta library carried unique molecular identifier barcodes. From the PCR reads, TCRdb called clonotypes with MiXCR, one entry per CDR3 protein. The profile shows around 300,000 distinct CDR3 sequences, 11% of them singletons. The sequence was collected from a male patient between 2 and 15 years old who had a stem cell transplant for chronic granulomatous disease, so the T cells may come from the graft donor. V and J are TRBV6-5 and TRBJ2-2; D possibly matches TRBD1 or TRBD2 (5 bases each). The material sequenced was peripheral blood, taken 180 days after TCRalphabeta/CD19-depleted stem cell transplant. The DNA for the CDR3 is TGTGCCAGCAGTTACTCTCAGGGTGGTCGGTTTTCCGGGGAGCCGTTTTTT. This encodes CASSYSQGGRFSGEPFF.